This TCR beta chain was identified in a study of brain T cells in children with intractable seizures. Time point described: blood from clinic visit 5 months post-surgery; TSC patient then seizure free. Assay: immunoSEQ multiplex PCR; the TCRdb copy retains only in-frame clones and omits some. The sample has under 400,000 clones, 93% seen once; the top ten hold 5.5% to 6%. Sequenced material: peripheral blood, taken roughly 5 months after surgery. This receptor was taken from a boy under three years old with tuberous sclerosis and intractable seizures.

CDR3 loop: CASSPLGGRSEQYF. The CDR3 coding sequence is TGCGCCAGCAGCCCCCTGGGGGGGCGAAGCGAGCAGTACTTC. The chain carries TRBV5-1 and TRBJ2-7; D might be TRBD2 (7 bases). Germline CDR1 SGHRS, CDR2 YFSETQ. CDR3 length: 14 amino acids. Trimming took 4 bases from V and 6 from J, leaving 17 bases between them.